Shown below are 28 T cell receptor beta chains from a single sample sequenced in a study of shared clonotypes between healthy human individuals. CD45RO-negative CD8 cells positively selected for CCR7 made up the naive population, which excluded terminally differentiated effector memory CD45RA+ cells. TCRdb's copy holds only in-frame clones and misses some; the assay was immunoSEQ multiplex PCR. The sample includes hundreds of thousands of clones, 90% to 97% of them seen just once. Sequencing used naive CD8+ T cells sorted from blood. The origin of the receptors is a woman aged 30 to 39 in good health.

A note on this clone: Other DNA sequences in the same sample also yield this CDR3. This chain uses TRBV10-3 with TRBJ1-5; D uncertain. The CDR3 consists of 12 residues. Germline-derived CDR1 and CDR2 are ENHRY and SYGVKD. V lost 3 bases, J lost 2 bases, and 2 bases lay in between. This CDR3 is CAISDGNQPQHF. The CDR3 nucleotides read TGTGCCATCAGTGATGGCAATCAGCCCCAGCATTTT.

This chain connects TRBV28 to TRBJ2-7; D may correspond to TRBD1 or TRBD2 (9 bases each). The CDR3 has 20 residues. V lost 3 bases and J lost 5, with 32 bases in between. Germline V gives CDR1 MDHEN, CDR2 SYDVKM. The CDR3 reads CASSFNRGRVAGDPRDEQYF. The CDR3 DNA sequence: TGTGCCAGCAGTTTCAACAGGGGGCGGGTAGCGGGAGATCCTAGGGACGAGCAGTACTTC.

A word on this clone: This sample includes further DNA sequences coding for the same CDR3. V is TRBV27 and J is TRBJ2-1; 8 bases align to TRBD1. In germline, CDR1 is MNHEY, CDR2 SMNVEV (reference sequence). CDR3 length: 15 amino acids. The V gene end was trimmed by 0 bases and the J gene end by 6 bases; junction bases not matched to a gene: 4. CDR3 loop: CASSLSGTGGNEQFF. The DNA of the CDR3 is TGTGCCAGCAGTTTATCAGGGACAGGAGGCAATGAGCAGTTCTTC.

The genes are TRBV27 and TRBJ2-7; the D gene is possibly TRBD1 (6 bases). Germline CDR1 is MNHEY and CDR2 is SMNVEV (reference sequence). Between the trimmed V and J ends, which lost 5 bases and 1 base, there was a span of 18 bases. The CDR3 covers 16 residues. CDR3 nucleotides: TGTGCCAGCAGTCCATCGTCGGGACACACATCCTACGAGCAGTACTTC. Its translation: CASSPSSGHTSYEQYF.

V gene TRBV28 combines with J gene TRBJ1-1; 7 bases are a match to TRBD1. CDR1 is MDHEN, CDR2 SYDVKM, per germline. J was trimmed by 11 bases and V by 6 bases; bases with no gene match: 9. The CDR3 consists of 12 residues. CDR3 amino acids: CASSDWDSSAFF. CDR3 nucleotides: TGTGCCAGCAGCGATTGGGACAGTTCGGCTTTCTTT.

CDR3 residues: CASSSQDEQYF. The CDR3, as DNA: TGTGCCAGCAGCTCACAGGACGAGCAGTACTTC. The V call is TRBV11-2, the J call TRBJ2-7; D perhaps matches TRBD1 (5 bases). The CDR3 has 11 residues. Germline V gene data show CDR1 as SGHAT and CDR2 as FQNNGV. Deletions cut 4 bases from V and 5 bases from J, with 6 bases between.

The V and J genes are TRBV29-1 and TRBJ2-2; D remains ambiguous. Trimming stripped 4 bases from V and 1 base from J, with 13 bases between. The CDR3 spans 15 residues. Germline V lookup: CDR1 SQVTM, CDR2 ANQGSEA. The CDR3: CSVVGLALNTGELFF. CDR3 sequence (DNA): TGCAGCGTTGTGGGGTTAGCCTTGAACACCGGGGAGCTGTTTTTT.

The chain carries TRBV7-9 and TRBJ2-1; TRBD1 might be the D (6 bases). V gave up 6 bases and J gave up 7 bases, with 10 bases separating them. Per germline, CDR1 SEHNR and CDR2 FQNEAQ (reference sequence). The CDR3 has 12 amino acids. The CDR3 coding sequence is TGTGCCAGCAGACCGGACAGAAATGAGCAGTTCTTC. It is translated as CASRPDRNEQFF.

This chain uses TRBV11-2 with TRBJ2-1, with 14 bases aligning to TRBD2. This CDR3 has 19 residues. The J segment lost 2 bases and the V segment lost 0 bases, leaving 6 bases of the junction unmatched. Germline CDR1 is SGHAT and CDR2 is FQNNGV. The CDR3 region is CASSLEGRLAGGPYNEQFF. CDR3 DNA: TGTGCCAGCAGCTTAGAGGGGAGACTAGCGGGAGGGCCCTACAATGAGCAGTTCTTC.

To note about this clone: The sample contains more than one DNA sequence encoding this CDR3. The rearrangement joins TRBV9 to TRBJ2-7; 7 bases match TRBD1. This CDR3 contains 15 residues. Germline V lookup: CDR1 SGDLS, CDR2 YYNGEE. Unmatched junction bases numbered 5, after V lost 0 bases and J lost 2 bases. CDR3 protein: CASSVGGTVTYEQYF. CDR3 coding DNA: TGTGCCAGCAGCGTAGGAGGGACAGTGACCTACGAGCAGTACTTC.

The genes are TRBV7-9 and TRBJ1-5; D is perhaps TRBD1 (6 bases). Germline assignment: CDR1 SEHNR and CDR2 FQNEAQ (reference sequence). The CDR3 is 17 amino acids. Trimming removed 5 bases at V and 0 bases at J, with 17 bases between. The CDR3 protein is CASSDEQGENSNQPQHF. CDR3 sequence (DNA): TGTGCCAGCAGCGACGAACAGGGCGAAAATAGCAATCAGCCCCAGCATTTT.

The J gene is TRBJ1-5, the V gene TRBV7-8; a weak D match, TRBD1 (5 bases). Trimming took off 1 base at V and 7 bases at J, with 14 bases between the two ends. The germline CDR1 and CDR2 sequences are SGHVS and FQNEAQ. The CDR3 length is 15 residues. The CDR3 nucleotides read TGTGCCAGCAGCTTAGTCGCAGGGTGGGGGCAGCCCCAGCATTTT. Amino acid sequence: CASSLVAGWGQPQHF.

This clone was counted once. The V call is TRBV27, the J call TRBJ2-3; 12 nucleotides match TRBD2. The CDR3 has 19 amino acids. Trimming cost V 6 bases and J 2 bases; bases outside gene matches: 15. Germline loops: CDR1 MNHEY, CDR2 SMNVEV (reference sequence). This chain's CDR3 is CASSFFATSGSSDTDTQYF. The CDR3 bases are TGTGCCAGCAGCTTTTTTGCGACTAGCGGGAGCTCGGACACAGATACGCAGTATTTT.

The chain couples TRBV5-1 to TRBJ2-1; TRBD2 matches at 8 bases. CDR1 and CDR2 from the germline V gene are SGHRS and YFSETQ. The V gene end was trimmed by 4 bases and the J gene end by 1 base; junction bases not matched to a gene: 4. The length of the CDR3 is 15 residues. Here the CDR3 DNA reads TGCGCCAGCAGCCGATCTAGCGGGTCCTACAATGAGCAGTTCTTC. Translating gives CASSRSSGSYNEQFF.

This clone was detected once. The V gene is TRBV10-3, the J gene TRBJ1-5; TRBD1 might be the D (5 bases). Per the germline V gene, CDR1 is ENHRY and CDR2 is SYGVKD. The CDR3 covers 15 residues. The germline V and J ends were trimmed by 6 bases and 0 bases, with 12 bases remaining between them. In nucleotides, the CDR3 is TGTGCCATCAGCGGAGCCGGGGGTAGCAATCAGCCCCAGCATTTT. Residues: CAISGAGGSNQPQHF.

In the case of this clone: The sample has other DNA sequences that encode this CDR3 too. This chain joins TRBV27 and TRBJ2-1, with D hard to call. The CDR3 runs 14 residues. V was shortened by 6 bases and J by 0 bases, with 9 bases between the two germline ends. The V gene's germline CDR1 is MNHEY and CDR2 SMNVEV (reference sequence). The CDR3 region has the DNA TGTGCCAGCAGCCCCGTGGGCTCCTACAATGAGCAGTTCTTC. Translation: CASSPVGSYNEQFF.

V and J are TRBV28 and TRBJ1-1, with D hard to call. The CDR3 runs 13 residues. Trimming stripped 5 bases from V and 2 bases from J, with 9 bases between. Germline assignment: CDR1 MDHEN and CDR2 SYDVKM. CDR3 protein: CASSKDGNTEAFF. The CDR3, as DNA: TGTGCCAGCAGTAAGGACGGAAACACTGAAGCTTTCTTT.

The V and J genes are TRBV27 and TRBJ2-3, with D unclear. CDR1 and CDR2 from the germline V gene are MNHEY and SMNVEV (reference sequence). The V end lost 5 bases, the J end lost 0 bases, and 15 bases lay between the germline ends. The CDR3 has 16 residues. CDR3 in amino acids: CASSEFPYSSTDTQYF. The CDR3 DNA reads TGTGCCAGCAGTGAGTTCCCCTATTCTAGCACAGATACGCAGTATTTT.

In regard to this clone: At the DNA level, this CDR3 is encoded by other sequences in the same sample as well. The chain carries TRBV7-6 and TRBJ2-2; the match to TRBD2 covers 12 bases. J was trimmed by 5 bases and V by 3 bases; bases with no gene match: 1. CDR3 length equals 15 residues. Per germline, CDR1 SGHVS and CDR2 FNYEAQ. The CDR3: CASSLGTSGTGELFF. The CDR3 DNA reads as TGTGCCAGCAGCTTGGGGACTAGCGGGACCGGGGAGCTGTTTTTT.

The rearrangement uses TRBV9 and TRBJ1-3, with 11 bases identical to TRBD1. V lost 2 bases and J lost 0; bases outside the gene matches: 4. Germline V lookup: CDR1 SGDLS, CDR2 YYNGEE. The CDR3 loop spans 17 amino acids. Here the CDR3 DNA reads TGTGCCAGCAGCGTTTGGGACAGGGGGAGCTCTGGAAACACCATATATTTT. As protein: CASSVWDRGSSGNTIYF.

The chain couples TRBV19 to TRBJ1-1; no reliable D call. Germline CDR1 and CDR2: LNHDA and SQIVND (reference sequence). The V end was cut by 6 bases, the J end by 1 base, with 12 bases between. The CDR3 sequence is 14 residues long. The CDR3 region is CASSPRATNTEAFF. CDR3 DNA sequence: TGTGCCAGTAGCCCCCGGGCAACGAACACTGAAGCTTTCTTT.

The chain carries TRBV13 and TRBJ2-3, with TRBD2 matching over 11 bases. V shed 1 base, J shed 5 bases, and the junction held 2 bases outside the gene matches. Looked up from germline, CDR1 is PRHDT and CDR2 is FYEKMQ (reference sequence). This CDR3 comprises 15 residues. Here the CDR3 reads CASSLVLAGVDTQYF. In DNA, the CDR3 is TGTGCCAGCAGCTTAGTACTAGCGGGAGTAGATACGCAGTATTTT.

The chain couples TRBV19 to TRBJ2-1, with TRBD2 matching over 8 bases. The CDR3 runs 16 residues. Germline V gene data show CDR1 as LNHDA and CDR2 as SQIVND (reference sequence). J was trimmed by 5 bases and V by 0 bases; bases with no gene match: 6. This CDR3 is CASSIDREGDNNEQFF. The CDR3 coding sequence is TGTGCCAGTAGTATAGATCGGGAGGGCGACAACAATGAGCAGTTCTTC. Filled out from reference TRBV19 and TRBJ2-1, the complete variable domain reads DGGITQSPKYLFRKEGQNVTLSCEQNLNHDAMYWYRQDPGQGLRLIYYSQIVNDFQKGDIAEGYSVSREKKESFPLTVTSAQKNPTAFYLCASSIDREGDNNEQFFGPGTRLTVL.

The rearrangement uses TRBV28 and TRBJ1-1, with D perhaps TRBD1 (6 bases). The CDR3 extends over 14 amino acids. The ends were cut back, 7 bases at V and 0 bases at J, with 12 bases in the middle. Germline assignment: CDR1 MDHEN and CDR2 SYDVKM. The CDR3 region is CASMLDSMNTEAFF. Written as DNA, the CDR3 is TGTGCCAGCATGCTGGACAGTATGAACACTGAAGCTTTCTTT.

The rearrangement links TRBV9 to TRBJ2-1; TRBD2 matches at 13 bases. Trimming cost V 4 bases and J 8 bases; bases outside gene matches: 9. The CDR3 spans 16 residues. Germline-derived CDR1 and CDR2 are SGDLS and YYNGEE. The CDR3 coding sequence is TGTGCCAGCAGCCAGACTAGCGGGAGGTCGGTTGATGAGCAGTTCTTC. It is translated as CASSQTSGRSVDEQFF.

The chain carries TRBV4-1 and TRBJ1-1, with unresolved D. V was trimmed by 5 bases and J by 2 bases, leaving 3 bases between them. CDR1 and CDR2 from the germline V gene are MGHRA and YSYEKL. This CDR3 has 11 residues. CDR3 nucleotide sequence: TGCGCCAGCAGCTCTAACACTGAAGCTTTCTTT. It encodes CASSSNTEAFF.

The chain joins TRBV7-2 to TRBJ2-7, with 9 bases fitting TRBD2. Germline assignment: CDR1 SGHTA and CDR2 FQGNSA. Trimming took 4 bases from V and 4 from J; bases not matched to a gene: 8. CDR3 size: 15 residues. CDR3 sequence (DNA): TGTGCCAGCAGCTGGTATAGCGGGAGTCGGTACGAGCAGTACTTC. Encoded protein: CASSWYSGSRYEQYF.

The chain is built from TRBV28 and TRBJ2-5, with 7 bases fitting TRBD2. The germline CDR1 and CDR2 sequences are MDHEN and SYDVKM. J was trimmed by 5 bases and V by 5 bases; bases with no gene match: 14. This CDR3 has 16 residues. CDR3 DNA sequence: TGTGCCAGCAGTACCGACAGAGGAGCGGGACTGGAGACCCAGTACTTC. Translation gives CASSTDRGAGLETQYF.